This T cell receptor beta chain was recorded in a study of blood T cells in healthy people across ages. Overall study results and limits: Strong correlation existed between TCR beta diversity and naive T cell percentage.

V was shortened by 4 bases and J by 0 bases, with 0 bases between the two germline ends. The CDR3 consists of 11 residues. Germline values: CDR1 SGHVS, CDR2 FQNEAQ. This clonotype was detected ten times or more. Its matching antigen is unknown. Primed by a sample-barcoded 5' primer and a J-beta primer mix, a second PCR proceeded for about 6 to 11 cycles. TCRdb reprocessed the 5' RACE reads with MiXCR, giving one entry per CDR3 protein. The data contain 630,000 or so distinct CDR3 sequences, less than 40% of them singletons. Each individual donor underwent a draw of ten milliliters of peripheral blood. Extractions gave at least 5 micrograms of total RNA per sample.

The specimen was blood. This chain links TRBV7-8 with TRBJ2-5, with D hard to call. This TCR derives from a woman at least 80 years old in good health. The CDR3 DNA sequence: TGTGCCAGCAGCTACCAAGAGACCCAGTACTTC. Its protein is CASSYQETQYF.